The clone carrying this T cell receptor beta chain was observed a few times. This entry comes from a study of memory CD4+ T cells and cytomegalovirus serostatus. This table comes from immunoSEQ multiplex PCR, and its TCRdb copy is limited to in-frame clones, with some not included. The sample lists roughly 39,000 clones, 78% seen once, with 0.6% to 0.9% in the top ten. The sort gate was single viable CD3+CD4+CD8-CD45RO+ cells for memory CD4+ T cells. This TCR derives from an adult in good health and CMV-seronegative. The sequenced sample consisted of memory CD4+ T cells from blood.

CDR3 sequence reads: CASSENRSPNYGYTF. The CDR3 DNA reads as TGTGCCAGCAGTGAAAATCGCAGTCCTAACTATGGCTACACCTTC. The J gene is TRBJ1-2, the V gene TRBV2; D uncertain. This CDR3 has 15 residues. CDR1 and CDR2 (germline): SNHLY, FYNNEI. The ends were cut back, 2 bases at V and 0 bases at J, with 10 bases in the middle. Full variable domain (rest looked up from reference TRBV2 and TRBJ1-2): EPEVTQTPSHQVTQMGQEVILRCVPISNHLYFYWYRQILGQKVEFLVSFYNNEISEKSEIFDDQFSVERPDGSNFTLKIRSTKLEDSAMYFCASSENRSPNYGYTFGSGTRLTVV.